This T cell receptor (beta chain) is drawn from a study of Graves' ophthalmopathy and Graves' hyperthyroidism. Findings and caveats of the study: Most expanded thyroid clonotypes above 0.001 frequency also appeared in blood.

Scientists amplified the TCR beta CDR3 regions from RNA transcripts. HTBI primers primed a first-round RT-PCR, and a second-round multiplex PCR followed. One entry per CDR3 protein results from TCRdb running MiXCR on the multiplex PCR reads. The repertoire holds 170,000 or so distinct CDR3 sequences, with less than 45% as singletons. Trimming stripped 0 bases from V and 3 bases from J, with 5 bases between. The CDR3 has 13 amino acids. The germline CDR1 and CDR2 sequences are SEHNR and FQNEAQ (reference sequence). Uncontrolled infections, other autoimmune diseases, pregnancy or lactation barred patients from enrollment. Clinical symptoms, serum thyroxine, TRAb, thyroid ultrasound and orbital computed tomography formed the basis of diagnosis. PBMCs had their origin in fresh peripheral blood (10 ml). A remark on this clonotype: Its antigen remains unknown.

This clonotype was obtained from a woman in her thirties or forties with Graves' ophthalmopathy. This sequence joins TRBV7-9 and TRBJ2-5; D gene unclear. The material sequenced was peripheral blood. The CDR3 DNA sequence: TGTGCCAGCAGCTTAGCCAGTAAAGAGACCCAGTACTTC. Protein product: CASSLASKETQYF. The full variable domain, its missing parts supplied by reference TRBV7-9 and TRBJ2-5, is DTGVSQNPRHKITKRGQNVTFRCDPISEHNRLYWYRQTLGQGPEFLTYFQNEAQLEKSRLLSDRFSAERPKGSFSTLEIQRTEQGDSAMYLCASSLASKETQYFGPGTRLLVL.